These T cell receptor beta chains were read from a single sample in a study of cytomegalovirus exposure and HLA in healthy donors. Generated by immunoSEQ multiplex PCR, the TCRdb table keeps only in-frame clones and is missing some. The table shows about 140,000 clones, with approximately 67% occurring only once. What was sequenced was PBMCs. The receptors stem from a woman aged 60-70 years in good health and CMV-seronegative. Each CDR3 is given with its conserved first and last residue. A D gene is named only where the DNA matches it firmly. Clone size, where shown, is once, few, many, or a class for clones that have expanded.

v_call	j_call	d_call	clone_size	cdr3_nt	cdr3_aa
TRBV5-4	TRBJ1-3	TRBD1	NA	TGTGCCAGCGGGGACAGGGCCGGATCTGGAAACACCATATATTTT	CASGDRAGSGNTIYF
TRBV7-2	TRBJ1-2	TRBD1	few	TGTGCCAGCAGCTTAGCGGGACAGGGTGATGGCTACACCTTC	CASSLAGQGDGYTF
TRBV19	TRBJ2-1	TRBD1	NA	TGTGCCAGTAGTATAAGACAGGGGGTCCCCTACAATGAGCAGTTCTTC	CASSIRQGVPYNEQFF
TRBV7-5	TRBJ2-7	NA	NA	TGTGTCAGAAGCCCCATGACTAGCGGGGGGGCTTGCGAGCAGTACTTC	CVRSPMTSGGACEQYF
TRBV5-6	TRBJ2-7	TRBD2	few	TGTGCCAGCAGCTCTCCGACTAGCGGGTACGAGCAGTACTTC	CASSSPTSGYEQYF
TRBV5-1	TRBJ2-5	NA	few	TGCGCCAGCAGCTTGTTGGCAGAGACCCAGTACTTC	CASSLLAETQYF
TRBV6-1	TRBJ2-7	NA	NA	TGTGCCAGCAGCCTCAGGGAATCCGGATACGAGCAGTACTTC	CASSLRESGYEQYF
TRBV19	TRBJ2-2	TRBD2	NA	TGTGCCAGTAGTATGAGCGGGGGGATGATAACCGGGGAGCTGTTTTTT	CASSMSGGMITGELFF
TRBV27	TRBJ2-7	TRBD2	NA	TGTGCCAGCAGTTTCGCTAGCGGGAGTTTCGAGCAGTACTTC	CASSFASGSFEQYF
TRBV27	TRBJ2-5	TRBD2	many	TGTGCCAGCAGACACAAGGGCGGGGGTCACCCAGAGACCCAGTACTTC	CASRHKGGGHPETQYF
TRBV28	TRBJ2-7	TRBD2	NA	TGTGCCAGCAGACCGAGCGGGAGCGGTAACCTCTACGAGCAGTACTTC	CASRPSGSGNLYEQYF
TRBV5-6	TRBJ2-7	NA	NA	TGTGCCAGCAGCTTGGAGCGGGTTGGCGGCGAGCAGTACTTC	CASSLERVGGEQYF
TRBV12-2	TRBJ2-7	NA	few	TGTGCAAGTCGCTTAGCGTCCCCGGGGGGAACATACGAGCAGTACTTC	CASRLASPGGTYEQYF
TRBV5-1	TRBJ2-2	TRBD2	NA	TGCGCCAGCAGCTTGGCAGCGGGAGGCACCGGGGAGCTGTTTTTT	CASSLAAGGTGELFF
TRBV7-3	TRBJ2-3	TRBD2	once	TGTGCCAGCAGCTTAGAGACACCTCCAATGGCGGGAGGCACAGATACGCAGTATTTT	CASSLETPPMAGGTDTQYF
TRBV7-8	TRBJ2-3	TRBD2	NA	TGTGCCAGCAGCTCACCACTAGCGGGGGGTCGTCGAGGCACAGATACGCAGTATTTT	CASSSPLAGGRRGTDTQYF
TRBV28	TRBJ2-1	TRBD2	once	TGTGCCAGCACCATGCGTAGCGGGAGGCCTGGAGGTGAGCAGTTCTTC	CASTMRSGRPGGEQFF
TRBV6-5	TRBJ1-2	NA	NA	TGTGCCAGCAGTCGTACGGCCGGGGGGACCTTC	CASSRTAGGTF
TRBV4-3	TRBJ2-1	TRBD2	NA	TGCGCCAGCAGCCATAGAGCGGGAGGAGTCAATGAGCAGTTCTTC	CASSHRAGGVNEQFF
TRBV29-1	TRBJ1-2	NA	NA	TGCAGCGTTGAAGATCTGCGGGAGACGGGCTACACCTTC	CSVEDLRETGYTF
TRBV2	TRBJ2-5	TRBD2	NA	TGTGCCAGCAGTGAACAACTAGCGGGACTCCAAGAGACCCAGTACTTC	CASSEQLAGLQETQYF
TRBV20-1	TRBJ2-1	NA	NA	TGCAGTGCTAGACCGACTAATGAGCAGTTCTTC	CSARPTNEQFF
TRBV5-6	TRBJ2-7	TRBD2	NA	TGTGCCAGCAACTCCGGGGGGGCAGGGTTATTCTACGAGCAGTACTTC	CASNSGGAGLFYEQYF
TRBV6-5	TRBJ2-5	NA	NA	TGTGCCAGCAGTTATTCCCCGACTAGAAGCGAGACCCAGTACTTC	CASSYSPTRSETQYF
TRBV25-1	TRBJ1-1	TRBD1	NA	TGTGCCAGCAGTGCGAGGGGGCGGACTGAAGCTTTCTTT	CASSARGRTEAFF
TRBV19	TRBJ1-3	NA	few	TGTGCCAGTACCCCGCTGGTGGGGAGCTCTGGAAACACCATATATTTT	CASTPLVGSSGNTIYF
TRBV29-1	TRBJ2-3	TRBD2	NA	TGCAGCTCCGGGGGGGGAGATACGCAGTATTTT	CSSGGGDTQYF
TRBV14	TRBJ1-2	TRBD1	NA	TGTGCCAGCAGCCAAGTTCTTGGACAGGGGTATGGCTACACCTTC	CASSQVLGQGYGYTF
TRBV7-3	TRBJ1-4	TRBD1	NA	TGTGCCAGCAGCTTAAAGGGGACAGAGGGTGAAAAACTGTTTTTT	CASSLKGTEGEKLFF
TRBV19	TRBJ2-5	TRBD2	once	TGTGCCAGTAGCCTAGCGGGATCCGGCCAAGAGACCCAGTACTTC	CASSLAGSGQETQYF
TRBV25-1	TRBJ2-3	TRBD2	once	TGTGCCAGCAGTCGGGGGGTTGGAGATACGCAGTATTTT	CASSRGVGDTQYF
TRBV29-1	TRBJ1-3	NA	NA	TGCAGCGTTGATTTGCCGGGGTCTGGAAACACCATATATTTT	CSVDLPGSGNTIYF
TRBV19	TRBJ1-3	NA	NA	TGTGCCAGTAGGGTACAGGACTCTGGAAACACCATATATTTT	CASRVQDSGNTIYF
TRBV5-4	TRBJ2-1	TRBD2	NA	TGTGCCAGCAGCTTGGGCCCCTTCGGGCGGGGGTCCTACAATGAGCAGTTCTTC	CASSLGPFGRGSYNEQFF
TRBV7-9	TRBJ1-6	NA	NA	TGTGCCAGCAGCCAGCAGGGGTCCTATAATTCACCCCTCCACTTT	CASSQQGSYNSPLHF
TRBV19	TRBJ1-2	NA	NA	TGTGCCAGTAGTGAACAGGGACACTATGGCTACACCTTC	CASSEQGHYGYTF
TRBV28	TRBJ1-2	NA	NA	TGTGCCAGCAGTTTAAGGGGCGGATATGGCTACACCTTC	CASSLRGGYGYTF
TRBV5-4	TRBJ1-3	NA	few	TGTGCCAGCAGCTTGGGCAGCACTAACTCTGGAAACACCATATATTTT	CASSLGSTNSGNTIYF
TRBV7-2	TRBJ1-2	NA	NA	TGTGCCAGCAGCCGTAACAGCTATGGCTACACCTTC	CASSRNSYGYTF
TRBV5-4	TRBJ2-5	NA	few	TGTGCCAGCAGCTCCCAGGGAAGGGAGACCCAGTACTTC	CASSSQGRETQYF
TRBV5-1	TRBJ2-7	NA	NA	TGCGCCAGCAGCTTGGGGTCTTTTATAGGAGGGATTTACGAGCAGTACTTC	CASSLGSFIGGIYEQYF
TRBV9	TRBJ2-1	NA	few	TGTGCCAGCAGCGTAGCGGGAGTTGGCCACAATGAGCAGTTCTTC	CASSVAGVGHNEQFF
TRBV18	TRBJ2-7	TRBD1	NA	TGTGCCAGCTCACCCAGGGGGCCGCCCTCGCCCTACGAGCAGTACTTC	CASSPRGPPSPYEQYF
TRBV6-5	TRBJ2-7	TRBD2	NA	TGTGCCAGCAGACGCGGCACTAGCGGTACCTACGAGCAGTACTTC	CASRRGTSGTYEQYF
TRBV10-3	TRBJ2-7	NA	NA	TGTGCCAGCAGGGGCGCAGTAGGGGACTCCTACGAGCAGTACTTC	CASRGAVGDSYEQYF
TRBV7-2	TRBJ1-2	TRBD1	once	TGTGCCAGCAGCTTAGTGGCAGGGGGAGGTCAGTATGGCTACACCTTC	CASSLVAGGGQYGYTF
TRBV6-5	TRBJ1-5	NA	few	TGTGCCAGCACCCTGCTGGGGGGTAAGCAGCCCCAGCATTTT	CASTLLGGKQPQHF
TRBV4-2	TRBJ1-4	NA	NA	TGTGCCAGCAGCTCGGAGGGGATTAATGAAAAACTGTTTTTT	CASSSEGINEKLFF
TRBV5-1	TRBJ2-1	TRBD2	NA	TGCGCCAGCAGCTTTGGGACTAGCGGTCTTTCCTACAATGAGCAGTTCTTC	CASSFGTSGLSYNEQFF
TRBV7-9	TRBJ1-2	NA	NA	TGTTCCAGCAGCCCGAACCTCGGGGTCTATGGCTACACCTTC	CSSSPNLGVYGYTF
TRBV30	TRBJ2-3	NA	NA	TGTGCCTGGAGTGTAAAGGATCCCAGGAGGACAGATACGCAGTATTTT	CAWSVKDPRRTDTQYF
TRBV6-5	TRBJ1-4	TRBD1	NA	TGTGCCAGCAGAGGGGGCCTGGCTAATGAAAAACTGTTTTTT	CASRGGLANEKLFF
TRBV27	TRBJ2-1	TRBD2	NA	TGTGCCAGCAGAAGGGTTGGGACTAGCGGGACCCGAACCTACAATGAGCAGTTCTTC	CASRRVGTSGTRTYNEQFF
TRBV6-6	TRBJ1-6	TRBD1	NA	TGTGCCAGCAGTTACGGGACAGGGAATAATTCACCCCTCCACTTT	CASSYGTGNNSPLHF
TRBV5-1	TRBJ1-1	NA	NA	TGCGCCAGCAGCTTGGGTGGGGCCTCTTTGAACACTGAAGCTTTCTTT	CASSLGGASLNTEAFF